This T cell receptor beta chain was documented in a study of blood T cell repertoires in COVID-19. Study details: The United States, Italy and Spain provided the acute and convalescent COVID-19 samples.

In germline, CDR1 is MGHRA, CDR2 YSYEKL. This CDR3 is 16 amino acids long. The V segment lost 7 bases and the J segment 4 bases; nucleotides outside the gene matches: 5. Original processing notes: Researchers report that nucleated cell counts were estimated from reference gene primer amplification. The data were produced by immunoSEQ multiplex PCR, yet TCRdb's version contains in-frame clones alone and is incomplete. V, J and clone size are taken as reported in that table, and D and trimming were inferred from the DNA itself. The sample lists 120,000 to 150,000 clones; approximately 80% were seen once. This clone showed up just a few times.

The sequenced material came from peripheral blood. The chain is built from TRBV4-1 and TRBJ2-1, with 15 bases lining up with TRBD2. This TCR derives from a man aged 55 to 70 with active or convalescent COVID-19. DNA of the CDR3: TGCGCCAGCAAAGGGACTAGCGGGAGGTGGTACAATGAGCAGTTCTTC. Its translation: CASKGTSGRWYNEQFF.